These T cell receptor beta chains were read from a single sample in a study of cytomegalovirus exposure and HLA in healthy donors. Some clones are missing from TCRdb's copy, which holds only in-frame ones; the method was immunoSEQ multiplex PCR. The sample holds fewer than 100,000 clones, 70% to 80% seen once. The sample taken for sequencing was PBMCs. These receptor sequences come from a man in his sixties in good health and CMV-seropositive. Both conserved end residues are part of each CDR3. The D gene is left open where the match is weak. Rows may omit the clone size; those that give it use once, few, many or a size class.

j_call clone_size v_call d_call cdr3_nt cdr3_aa
TRBJ2-1 few TRBV7-4 - TGTGCCAGCAGTTTAGTGGGGGGCAATGAGCAGTTCTTC CASSLVGGNEQFF
TRBJ2-7 - TRBV19 TRBD1 TGTGCCAGTAGTACGGGGACAGGCTACTACGAGCAGTACTTC CASSTGTGYYEQYF
TRBJ2-3 once TRBV6-6 TRBD1 TGTGCCAGCAGACCCAGGGGGACAGATACGCAGTATTTT CASRPRGTDTQYF
TRBJ2-3 once TRBV10-3 - TGTGCCATCAGTGGGGGCAGGGCCCGCACAGATACGCAGTATTTT CAISGGRARTDTQYF
TRBJ2-3 - TRBV5-1 TRBD2 TGCGCCAGCAGCTTGGTGGGGACTAGCGGGGCAGATACGCAGTATTTT CASSLVGTSGADTQYF
TRBJ2-7 - TRBV6-5 TRBD2 TGTGCCAGCAGTTACACTAGCGGGGGACTTTACGAGCAGTACTTC CASSYTSGGLYEQYF
TRBJ2-1 - TRBV7-9 TRBD2 TGTGCCAGCAGCCCCCACGGACTAGCGGGGACGGGAGAGCAGTTCTTC CASSPHGLAGTGEQFF
TRBJ2-2 few TRBV11-1 TRBD2 TGTGCCAGCAGCTTATACACTAGCGGGGCCACCGGGGAGCTGTTTTTT CASSLYTSGATGELFF
TRBJ2-5 - TRBV4-1 - TGCGCCAGCAGCCAAGAGGGTGGAACAGGGACTAAAGAGACCCAGTACTTC CASSQEGGTGTKETQYF
TRBJ2-7 - TRBV19 - TGTGCCAGTAGTTCCGGGGGAGACGAGCAGTACTTC CASSSGGDEQYF
TRBJ2-2 - TRBV5-1 - TGCGCCAGCAGAGGCAGGGGATCGGACACCGGGGAGCTGTTTTTT CASRGRGSDTGELFF
TRBJ2-1 - TRBV5-4 TRBD1 TGTGCCAGCAGCTTTAACAGGGGCTACAATGAGCAGTTCTTC CASSFNRGYNEQFF
TRBJ2-1 few TRBV7-6 - TGTGCCAGCAGCTTAGCGGAGGGGGCTCGGGAACTCTTC CASSLAEGARELF
TRBJ1-4 - TRBV19 - TGTGCCAGTAGTATTGGAGTCACTAATGAAAAACTGTTTTTT CASSIGVTNEKLFF
TRBJ1-5 - TRBV28 - TGTGCCAGCAGTTTCGATTATCAGGGATCCCAGCCCCAGCATTTT CASSFDYQGSQPQHF
TRBJ2-7 few TRBV5-5 - TGTGCCAGCAGCCCCTCGGGAAAGGGCGGCTACGAGCAGTACTTC CASSPSGKGGYEQYF
TRBJ2-7 once TRBV6-5 TRBD2 TGTGCCAGCAGTAAACTAGCGGGGGGCATCTACGAGCAGTACTTC CASSKLAGGIYEQYF
TRBJ2-2 - TRBV2 TRBD2 TGTGCCAGCAACTCTCGGGGGGGAACCGGGGAGCTGTTTTTT CASNSRGGTGELFF
TRBJ2-7 - TRBV4-3 TRBD1 TGCGCCAGCAGCCAAGAGGGGACAGGGGGCTACGAGCAGTACTTC CASSQEGTGGYEQYF
TRBJ1-1 - TRBV5-6 TRBD1 TGTGCCAGCAGCTTGGGAGCTACAGGGGGCGCGAACACTGAAGCTTTCTTT CASSLGATGGANTEAFF
TRBJ2-7 - TRBV19 - TGTGCCAGTAGTATTGGGAACAGGGAACACGAGCAGTACTTC CASSIGNREHEQYF
TRBJ1-5 - TRBV27 TRBD1 TGTGCCAGCAGTCGACAGGGAAGAGACCAGCCCCAGCATTTT CASSRQGRDQPQHF
TRBJ2-7 - TRBV29-1 TRBD1 TGCAGCGTTGCTTATTGGGACAGTTCCTACGAGCAGTACTTC CSVAYWDSSYEQYF
TRBJ2-1 - TRBV10-3 - TGTGCCATCAGTGAGAGCTATGAGCAGTTCTTC CAISESYEQFF
TRBJ2-3 - TRBV7-3 TRBD2 TGTGCCAGCAGCATTCGGACTAGCGGGGGGGAGAGCACAGATACGCAGTATTTT CASSIRTSGGESTDTQYF
TRBJ1-2 - TRBV2 TRBD1 TGTGCCAGCAGCCGAAGGGGGACAGGGGACTATGGCTACACCTTC CASSRRGTGDYGYTF
TRBJ1-1 - TRBV9 TRBD1 TGTGCCAGCAGCGTTGGGACAGGTGGAAACACTGAAGCTTTCTTT CASSVGTGGNTEAFF
TRBJ1-3 few TRBV30 - TGTGCCTGGAGTTCCACATCTGGAAACACCATATATTTT CAWSSTSGNTIYF
TRBJ2-5 - TRBV5-4 - TGTGCCAGCAGCTATCCGACAGACGTACAAGAGACCCAGTACTTC CASSYPTDVQETQYF
TRBJ1-2 - TRBV30 - TGTGCCTGGGGTGACCCAGCGATATATAATGGCTACACCTTC CAWGDPAIYNGYTF
TRBJ1-3 few TRBV14 - TGTGCCAGCAGCCAAGATTTCGGAGTCGGAAACACCATATATTTT CASSQDFGVGNTIYF
TRBJ1-4 - TRBV6-5 - TGTGCCAGCAGTTATTCGCGGGCTAATGAAAAACTGTTTTTT CASSYSRANEKLFF
TRBJ2-7 - TRBV4-3 - TGCGCCAGCAGCCAAGATCTCGGGGACTACGAGCAGTACTTC CASSQDLGDYEQYF
TRBJ1-5 few TRBV18 - TGTGCCAGCTCCACAGGTACTAATCAGCCCCAGCATTTT CASSTGTNQPQHF
TRBJ2-2 - TRBV5-1 TRBD1 TGCGCCAGCAGTAGAACTTCCGGGACAGGGACCACCGGGGAGCTGTTTTTT CASSRTSGTGTTGELFF
TRBJ2-2 - TRBV19 - TGTGCCAGTAGTCCGGACAGAACCGGGGAGCTGTTTTTT CASSPDRTGELFF
TRBJ2-5 - TRBV5-4 TRBD1 TGTGCCAGCAGCTTTAACAGGGGGAAGACCCAGTACTTC CASSFNRGKTQYF
TRBJ1-2 - TRBV6-1 - TGTGCCAGCAGTGAAGGCTTATCAGGGGCGTATGGCTACACCTTC CASSEGLSGAYGYTF